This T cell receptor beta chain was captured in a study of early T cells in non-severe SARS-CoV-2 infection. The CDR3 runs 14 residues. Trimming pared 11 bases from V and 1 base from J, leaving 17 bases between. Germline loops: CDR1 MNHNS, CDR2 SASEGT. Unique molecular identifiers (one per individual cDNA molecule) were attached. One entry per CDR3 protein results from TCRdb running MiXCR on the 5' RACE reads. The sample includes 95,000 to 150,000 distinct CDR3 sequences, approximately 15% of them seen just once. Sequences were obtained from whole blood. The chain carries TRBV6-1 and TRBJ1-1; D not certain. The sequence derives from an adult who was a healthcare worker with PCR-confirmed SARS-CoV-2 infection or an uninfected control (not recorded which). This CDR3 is CAAQSGASNTEAFF. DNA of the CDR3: TGTGCCGCTCAATCGGGAGCGTCGAACACTGAAGCTTTCTTT.